Presented here are 10 T cell receptor beta chains from one specimen sequenced in a study of cytomegalovirus exposure and HLA in healthy donors. Primers: 60 Vbeta forward and 13 Jbeta reverse. The protocol was immunoSEQ multiplex PCR, while the TCRdb copy is restricted to in-frame clones and leaves out a portion. The sample yields tens of thousands of clones, roughly 84% seen once. Sequencing was carried out using PBMCs. The receptors were sampled from a man between 18 and 29 years old in good health and CMV-seronegative.

The CDR3 coding sequence is TGTGCCAGCAGCATTACCGGGACTGGAAACAATGAGCAGTTCTTC. It yields the protein CASSITGTGNNEQFF. The chain combines TRBV6-5 with TRBJ2-1; D is perhaps TRBD2 (6 bases). V was pared by 6 bases and J by 5 bases, with 17 bases between. CDR1 and CDR2 from the germline V gene are MNHEY and SVGAGI. The CDR3 consists of 15 residues.

The chain has TRBV28 and TRBJ2-3; 10 nucleotides agree with TRBD2. V lost 6 bases and J lost 8; bases outside the gene matches: 11. Germline CDR1 reads MDHEN; CDR2 reads SYDVKM. The CDR3 is made up of 15 amino acids. The CDR3 protein is CASRTGTSDLGTQYF. CDR3 nucleotide sequence: TGTGCCAGCAGGACCGGGACTAGCGACCTGGGTACGCAGTATTTT.

The chain employs TRBV4-1 and TRBJ2-6; TRBD1 aligns across 8 bases. CDR1 is MGHRA, CDR2 YSYEKL, per germline. V gave up 1 base and J gave up 6 bases; unmatched junction bases: 2. The CDR3 is 15 amino acids. CDR3 loop: CASSQAGGLANVLTF. The CDR3 DNA is TGCGCCAGCAGCCAAGCAGGGGGCTTGGCCAACGTCCTGACTTTC.

The sample holds one count of this clone. The chain carries TRBV5-1 and TRBJ1-4, with D maybe TRBD1 (6 bases). Germline CDR1 and CDR2: SGHRS and YFSETQ. The CDR3 has 16 amino acids. V was pared by 0 bases and J by 7 bases, with 16 bases between. This CDR3 is CASSLEFRQGSEKLFF. Here the CDR3 DNA reads TGCGCCAGCAGCTTGGAGTTTCGGCAGGGGAGTGAAAAACTGTTTTTT.

The chain employs TRBV5-1 and TRBJ1-1; D ambiguous. Per the germline V gene, CDR1 is SGHRS and CDR2 is YFSETQ. The V end was cut by 0 bases, the J end by 5 bases, with 11 bases between. The CDR3 runs 14 residues. For the CDR3, the DNA is TGCGCCAGCAGCTTGGTCGATGGGAGGACTGAAGCTTTCTTT. Its protein is CASSLVDGRTEAFF.

The V gene is TRBV7-9, the J gene TRBJ2-7; TRBD2 agrees at 9 bases. CDR1 is SEHNR, CDR2 FQNEAQ, per germline (reference sequence). Losses at the gene ends were 2 bases for V and 1 base for J; bases not matched to a gene: 6. This CDR3 region has 16 residues. The DNA of the CDR3 is TGTGCCAGCAGCTTAAACAGGGGACTAGCTTCCTACGAGCAGTACTTC. Residues: CASSLNRGLASYEQYF.

The V call is TRBV15, the J call TRBJ1-1, with D maybe TRBD1 (6 bases). The length of the CDR3 is 16 residues. V shed 0 bases and J shed 8 bases, with 19 bases lying between them. CDR1 and CDR2 from the germline V gene are LNHNV and YYDKDF (reference sequence). Written as DNA, the CDR3 is TGTGCCACCAGCAGAGATCATGGGGGGGGGCGCAGAGAAGCTTTCTTT. Protein sequence: CATSRDHGGGRREAFF.

The chain uses TRBV4-1 and TRBJ1-1; D unresolved. Germline CDR1 reads MGHRA; CDR2 reads YSYEKL. The CDR3 has 15 amino acids. V was trimmed by 5 bases and J by 5 bases, leaving 18 bases between them. The CDR3 sequence: CASSSPQAPGTEAFF. CDR3 DNA: TGCGCCAGCAGCAGCCCCCAGGCCCCGGGGACTGAAGCTTTCTTT.

Comments on this clone: A read error may account for a junction end that differs from germline. The V gene is TRBV7-7, the J gene TRBJ2-7, with 8 bases lining up with TRBD1. Germline CDR1 SSHAT, CDR2 FNYEAQ (reference sequence). The length of the CDR3 is 15 residues. The CDR3 loop is CASSLARDRPYEQYF. CDR3 nucleotide sequence: TGTGCTAGCAGCTTGGCCCGGGACAGGCCCTACGAGCAGTACTTC.

CDR3: CASTPWSGVNNEQFF. The CDR3 DNA sequence: TGCGCCAGCACCCCGTGGTCGGGTGTTAACAATGAGCAGTTCTTC. The V call is TRBV5-1, the J call TRBJ2-1; D is uncertain. The V and J ends lost 6 bases and 5 bases respectively, with 18 bases between them. Germline values: CDR1 SGHRS, CDR2 YFSETQ. The CDR3 consists of 15 residues.